A selection of T cell receptor beta chains follows, all from one sample in a study of cytomegalovirus exposure and HLA in healthy donors. Data came from immunoSEQ multiplex PCR; TCRdb stores just in-frame clones and leaves some out. Its listing shows about 33,000 clones. The sequencing sample was made of PBMCs. These receptors all come from a man aged 40-50 years in good health and CMV-seronegative. Each CDR3 is given with its conserved first and last residue. Each record gives: V gene, J gene, D gene, clone size, CDR3 DNA, CDR3 protein. The D gene is left open where the match is weak. Clone size is given for some rows only: seen once, a few or many times, or a class if the clone is expanded.

TRBV4-1	TRBJ2-7	TRBD2	.	TGCGCCAGCAGCCAAGGCGGGTGGGGTAGCGGGAGGATACCCTACGAGCAGTACTTC	CASSQGGWGSGRIPYEQYF
TRBV9	TRBJ1-1	.	.	TGTGCCAGCAGCGTAGCTACAGACATGAACACTGAAGCTTTCTTT	CASSVATDMNTEAFF
TRBV29-1	TRBJ2-1	.	.	TGCAGCGTTGGGTTCCAGTACAATGAGCAGTTCTTC	CSVGFQYNEQFF
TRBV6-1	TRBJ1-1	.	.	TGTGCCAGCACTCTAGGACAGCATCAAAGTGAAGCTTTCTTT	CASTLGQHQSEAFF
TRBV12-5	TRBJ1-1	.	.	TGTGCTAGTGGTTTGGTACTGGGGACACGGGACACTGAAGCTTTCTTT	CASGLVLGTRDTEAFF
TRBV11-3	TRBJ1-1	TRBD1	.	TGTGCCAGCAGCGGATTGACAGGGGGCACTGAAGCTTTCTTT	CASSGLTGGTEAFF
TRBV5-1	TRBJ2-7	TRBD2	.	TGCGCCAGCAGCTGGGCCGCTAGCGGGGGCTTCCAAAGCTACGAGCAGTACTTC	CASSWAASGGFQSYEQYF
TRBV7-9	TRBJ1-2	.	.	TGTGCCAGCAGCTCCGACAGTTATGGCTACACCTTC	CASSSDSYGYTF
TRBV6-1	TRBJ2-7	.	medium-sized	TGTGCCAGCACCCAACCAGGAGGGATCTACGAGCAGTACTTC	CASTQPGGIYEQYF
TRBV19	TRBJ2-7	TRBD1	.	TGTGCCAGTAGTATCGGACAGGGGGCGGACGAGCAGTACTTC	CASSIGQGADEQYF
TRBV18	TRBJ1-1	.	.	TGTGCCAGCTCACCTCTCAGTGAGAACACTGAAGCTTTCTTT	CASSPLSENTEAFF
TRBV7-2	TRBJ2-7	TRBD2	.	TGTGCCAGCAGCTTAGTGGGACTAGCGAGCCCTCAGCAGTACTTC	CASSLVGLASPQQYF
TRBV6-5	TRBJ2-7	.	.	TGTGCCAGCAGTAAGACATTTACTGCTACCGAGCAGTACTTC	CASSKTFTATEQYF
TRBV5-6	TRBJ1-2	.	.	TGTGCCAGCAGCTGGGGACTTAAGAAGGAAAACTATGGCTACACCTTC	CASSWGLKKENYGYTF
TRBV9	TRBJ1-1	.	.	TGTGCCAGCAGCGTAGAAAGCATGAACACTGAAGCTTTCTTT	CASSVESMNTEAFF
TRBV18	TRBJ2-5	TRBD2	.	TGTGCCAGCTCACCAAGGACTAGCGGGGGGACACAAGAGACCCAGTACTTC	CASSPRTSGGTQETQYF
TRBV7-9	TRBJ1-2	.	.	TGTGCCGGGGCGGATAACTATGGCTACACCTTC	CAGADNYGYTF
TRBV10-3	TRBJ1-1	TRBD1	.	TGTGCCATCAGTGAGTCACAGGGGTTTGGTGAAGCTTTCTTT	CAISESQGFGEAFF
TRBV11-2	TRBJ2-1	TRBD2	.	TGTGCCAGCAGCTCCCGACTAGCGGGGAGGAATGAGCAGTTCTTC	CASSSRLAGRNEQFF
TRBV5-1	TRBJ2-7	.	.	TGCGCCAGCAGCTTGGACTGGAGCTCCTACGAGCAGTACTTC	CASSLDWSSYEQYF
TRBV30	TRBJ2-5	.	.	TGTGCCTGGAGGAGAGCGCCCGAGACCCAGTACTTC	CAWRRAPETQYF
TRBV7-9	TRBJ1-1	TRBD1	.	TGTGCCAGCAGCTCTACGACAGGGGTCACTGAAGCTTTCTTT	CASSSTTGVTEAFF
TRBV5-4	TRBJ2-5	.	.	TGTGCCAGCAGCTTGGCTGGGCGCCAAGAGACCCAGTACTTC	CASSLAGRQETQYF
TRBV28	TRBJ2-5	.	.	TGTGCCAGCAGAAGGAGGGAAGAGACCCAGTACTTC	CASRRREETQYF
TRBV12-5	TRBJ2-7	TRBD1	.	TGTGCTAGTGGATCCGGGACAGTCTACGAGCAGTACTTC	CASGSGTVYEQYF
TRBV18	TRBJ2-1	.	.	TGTGCCAGCTCACCCCTGTCGAGATCCTACAATGAGCAGTTCTTC	CASSPLSRSYNEQFF
TRBV19	TRBJ2-1	.	.	TGTGCCAGTAGTATTCAGGGCTCCGACAATGAGCAGTTCTTC	CASSIQGSDNEQFF
TRBV9	TRBJ2-3	TRBD1	.	TGTGCCAGCAGCGTATTGGGTAGGGCAGGGGGAACAGATACGCAGTATTTT	CASSVLGRAGGTDTQYF
TRBV7-2	TRBJ2-7	.	.	TGTGCCAGCAGCTTCTCTATAGTGGCCTACGAGCAGTACTTC	CASSFSIVAYEQYF
TRBV29-1	TRBJ2-1	.	.	TGCAGCGTTGGTCGTAGCCACAATGAGCAGTTCTTC	CSVGRSHNEQFF
TRBV5-5	TRBJ2-7	.	.	TGTGCCAGCAGCTTGAGGAGGGACGAGCAGTACTTC	CASSLRRDEQYF
TRBV7-9	TRBJ1-1	.	.	TGTGCCAGCAGCTTGGCCGATTTTGAAGCTTTCTTT	CASSLADFEAFF
TRBV19	TRBJ1-5	.	.	TGTGCCAGTAGTATAGTAGGGATGGCGGGGGGCAATCAGCCCCAGCATTTT	CASSIVGMAGGNQPQHF
TRBV7-2	TRBJ2-7	.	.	TGTGCCAGCAGCTTAGACAGAGGGCCCTACGAGCAGTACTTC	CASSLDRGPYEQYF
TRBV4-1	TRBJ2-1	TRBD2	.	TGCGCCAGCAGCCAAGATCTCACTAGCGGGGGCAACAATGAGCAGTTCTTC	CASSQDLTSGGNNEQFF
TRBV27	TRBJ2-2	.	.	TGTGCCAGCAGTTACTACACCGGGGAGCTGTTTTTT	CASSYYTGELFF
TRBV30	TRBJ1-5	.	.	TGTGCCTGGAGTGTCGACAGTAATCAGCCCCAGCATTTT	CAWSVDSNQPQHF
TRBV30	TRBJ2-7	.	.	TGTGCCTGGAGTGTTTCTGCGGAGCGGGAGCAGTACTTC	CAWSVSAEREQYF
TRBV25-1	TRBJ2-1	TRBD1	.	TGTGCCAGCAGCGTACCAGGGACAGGGGTCAATGAGCAGTTCTTC	CASSVPGTGVNEQFF
TRBV29-1	TRBJ2-4	.	.	TGCAGCGTTGAGGCCTTAGCCAAAAACATTCAGTACTTC	CSVEALAKNIQYF
TRBV4-3	TRBJ2-1	TRBD2	.	TGCGCCAGCAGCCAAGATTTCAGCGGGACCTCCGCGGGAACGCAGTTCTTC	CASSQDFSGTSAGTQFF
TRBV2	TRBJ2-7	TRBD1	.	TGTGCCAGCGGGCCGGGACAGGGGATCGAGCAGTACTTC	CASGPGQGIEQYF
TRBV30	TRBJ1-2	.	.	TGTGCCTGGAAGGGTGGAGGCCATGGCTACACCTTC	CAWKGGGHGYTF
TRBV29-1	TRBJ1-1	.	.	TGCAGCGTTGAACGCAGTTCGTTCGAAGCTTTCTTT	CSVERSSFEAFF
TRBV19	TRBJ2-2	TRBD1	.	TGTGCCAGCCGTCCTTTGGACAGGGCCGAAACGGAGCTGTTTTTT	CASRPLDRAETELFF
TRBV5-8	TRBJ1-3	.	.	TGTGCCAGCAGCTTGGGACTAGGTGACTCTGGAAACACCATATATTTT	CASSLGLGDSGNTIYF
TRBV20-1	TRBJ2-5	.	.	TGCAGTGCTGGGGTAGGGGTCCAGTACTTC	CSAGVGVQYF
TRBV10-3	TRBJ1-2	TRBD1	.	TGTGCCATCAGAACAGGGGACCTCAGCTATGGCTACACCTTC	CAIRTGDLSYGYTF
TRBV27	TRBJ2-2	TRBD1	.	TGTGCCAGCAGAATGCAGGGGGCGGGGGAGCTGTTTTTT	CASRMQGAGELFF
TRBV5-1	TRBJ1-3	.	.	TGCGCCAGCAGCTTTTACTCTGGAAACACCATATATTTT	CASSFYSGNTIYF
TRBV9	TRBJ1-1	TRBD1	.	TGTGCCAGCAGCGGATGGTCCGGGACAGGGGCGGATGAAGCTTTCTTT	CASSGWSGTGADEAFF
TRBV30	TRBJ1-1	.	.	TGTGCCTGGAGTAATCGGGGGAACACTGAAGCTTTCTTT	CAWSNRGNTEAFF
TRBV27	TRBJ2-7	TRBD2	.	TGTGCCAGCAGTTTAAAGGGGTCTGGAGAGGCGGGAGGGCCCTACGAGCAGTACTTC	CASSLKGSGEAGGPYEQYF